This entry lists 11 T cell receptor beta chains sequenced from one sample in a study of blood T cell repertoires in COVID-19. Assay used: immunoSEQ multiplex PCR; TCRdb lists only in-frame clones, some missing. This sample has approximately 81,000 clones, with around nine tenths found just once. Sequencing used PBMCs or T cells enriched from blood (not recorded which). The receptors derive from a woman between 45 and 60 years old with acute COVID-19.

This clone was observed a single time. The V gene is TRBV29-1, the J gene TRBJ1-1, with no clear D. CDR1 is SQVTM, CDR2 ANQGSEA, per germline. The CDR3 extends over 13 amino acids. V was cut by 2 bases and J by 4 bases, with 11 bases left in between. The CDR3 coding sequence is TGCAGCGTTGAAACGTCCGGGAGCACTGAAGCTTTCTTT. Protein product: CSVETSGSTEAFF.

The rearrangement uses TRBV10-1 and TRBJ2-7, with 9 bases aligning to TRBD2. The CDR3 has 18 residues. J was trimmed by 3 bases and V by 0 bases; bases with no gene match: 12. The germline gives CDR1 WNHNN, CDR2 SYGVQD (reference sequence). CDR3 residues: CASSESPAGGTLGYEQYF. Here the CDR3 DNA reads TGCGCCAGCAGTGAGTCCCCAGCGGGAGGAACCTTAGGCTACGAGCAGTACTTC.

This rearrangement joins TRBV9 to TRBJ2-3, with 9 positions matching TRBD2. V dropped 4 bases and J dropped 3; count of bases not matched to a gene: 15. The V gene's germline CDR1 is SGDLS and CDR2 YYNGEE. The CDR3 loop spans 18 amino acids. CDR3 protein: CASSPRLAGVGVTDTQYF. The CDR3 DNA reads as TGTGCCAGCAGCCCCCGTTTAGCGGGAGTCGGTGTTACAGATACGCAGTATTTT.

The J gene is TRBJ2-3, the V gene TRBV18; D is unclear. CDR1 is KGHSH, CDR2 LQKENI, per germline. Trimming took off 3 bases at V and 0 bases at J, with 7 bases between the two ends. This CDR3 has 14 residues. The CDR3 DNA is TGTGCCAGCTCACCCTCCGGGAGCACAGATACGCAGTATTTT. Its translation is CASSPSGSTDTQYF.

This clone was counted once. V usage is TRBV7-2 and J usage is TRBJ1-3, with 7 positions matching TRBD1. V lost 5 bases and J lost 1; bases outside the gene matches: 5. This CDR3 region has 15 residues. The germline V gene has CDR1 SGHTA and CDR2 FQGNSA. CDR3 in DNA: TGTGCCAGCAGCGAGACAGGGATTTCTGGAAACACCATATATTTT. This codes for CASSETGISGNTIYF. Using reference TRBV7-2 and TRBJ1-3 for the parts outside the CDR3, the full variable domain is GAGVSQSPSNKVTEKGKDVELRCDPISGHTALYWYRQSLGQGLEFLIYFQGNSAPDKSGLPSDRFSAERTGGSVSTLTIQRTQQEDSAVYLCASSETGISGNTIYFGEGSWLTVV.

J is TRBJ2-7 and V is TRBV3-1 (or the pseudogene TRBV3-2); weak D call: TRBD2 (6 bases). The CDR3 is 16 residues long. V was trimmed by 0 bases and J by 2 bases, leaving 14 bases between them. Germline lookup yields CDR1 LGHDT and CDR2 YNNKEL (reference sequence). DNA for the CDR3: TGTGCCAGCAGCCAAGACCCCTTTGGGGAGGCCTACGAGCAGTACTTC. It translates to CASSQDPFGEAYEQYF.

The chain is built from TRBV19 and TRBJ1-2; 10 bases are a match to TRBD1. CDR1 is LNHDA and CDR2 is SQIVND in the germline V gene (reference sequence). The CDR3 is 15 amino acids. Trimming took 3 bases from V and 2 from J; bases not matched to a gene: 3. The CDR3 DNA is TGTGCCAGTAGTATTCCGACAGGGGGCAACTATGGCTACACCTTC. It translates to CASSIPTGGNYGYTF.

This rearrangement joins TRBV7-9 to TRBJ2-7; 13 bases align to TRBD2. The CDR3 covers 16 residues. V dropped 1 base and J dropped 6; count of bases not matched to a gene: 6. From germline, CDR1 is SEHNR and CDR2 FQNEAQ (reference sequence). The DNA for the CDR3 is TGTGCCAGCAGCTTAGGTACTAGCGGGAGGGCCGGCGAGCAGTACTTC. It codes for CASSLGTSGRAGEQYF.

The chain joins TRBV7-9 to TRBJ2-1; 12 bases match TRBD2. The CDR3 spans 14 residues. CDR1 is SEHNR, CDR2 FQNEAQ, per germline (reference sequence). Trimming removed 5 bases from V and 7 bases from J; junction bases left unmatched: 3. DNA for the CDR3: TGTGCCAGCAGCGTTGGACTAGCGGGAAATGAGCAGTTCTTC. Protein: CASSVGLAGNEQFF. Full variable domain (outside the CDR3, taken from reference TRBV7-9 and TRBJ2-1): DTGVSQNPRHKITKRGQNVTFRCDPISEHNRLYWYRQTLGQGPEFLTYFQNEAQLEKSRLLSDRFSAERPKGSFSTLEIQRTEQGDSAMYLCASSVGLAGNEQFFGPGTRLTVL.

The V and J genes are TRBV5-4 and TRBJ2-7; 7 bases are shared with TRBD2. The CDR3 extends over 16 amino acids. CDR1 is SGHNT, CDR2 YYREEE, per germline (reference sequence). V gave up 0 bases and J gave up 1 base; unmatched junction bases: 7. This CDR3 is CASSLGDYDTSYEQYF. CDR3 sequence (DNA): TGTGCCAGCAGCTTGGGGGACTACGATACTTCCTACGAGCAGTACTTC.

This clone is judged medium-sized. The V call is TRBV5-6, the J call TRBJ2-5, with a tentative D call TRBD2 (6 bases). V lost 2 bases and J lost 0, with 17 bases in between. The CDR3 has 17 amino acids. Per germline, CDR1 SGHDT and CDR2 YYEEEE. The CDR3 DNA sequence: TGTGCCAGCAGCTTACTACTCGGGACTTCCCACCAAGAGACCCAGTACTTC. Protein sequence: CASSLLLGTSHQETQYF.